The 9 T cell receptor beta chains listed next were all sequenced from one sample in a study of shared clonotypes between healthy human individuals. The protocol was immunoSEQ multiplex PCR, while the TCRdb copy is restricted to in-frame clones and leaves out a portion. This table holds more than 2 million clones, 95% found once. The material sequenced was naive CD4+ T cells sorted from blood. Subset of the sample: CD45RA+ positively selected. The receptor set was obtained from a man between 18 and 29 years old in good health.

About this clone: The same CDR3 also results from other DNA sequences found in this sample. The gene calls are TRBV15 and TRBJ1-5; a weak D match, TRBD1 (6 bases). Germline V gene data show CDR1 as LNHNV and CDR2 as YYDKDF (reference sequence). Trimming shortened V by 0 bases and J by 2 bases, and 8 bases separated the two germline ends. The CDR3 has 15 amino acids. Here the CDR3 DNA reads TGTGCCACCAGCAGAGATAGACAGGGCAATCAGCCCCAGCATTTT. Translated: CATSRDRQGNQPQHF.

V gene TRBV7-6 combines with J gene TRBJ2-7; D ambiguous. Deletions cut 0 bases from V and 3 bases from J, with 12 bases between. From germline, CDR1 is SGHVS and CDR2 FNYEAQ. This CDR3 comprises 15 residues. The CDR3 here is CASSLAPTLGYEQYF. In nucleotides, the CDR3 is TGTGCCAGCAGCTTAGCACCTACCTTGGGCTACGAGCAGTACTTC.

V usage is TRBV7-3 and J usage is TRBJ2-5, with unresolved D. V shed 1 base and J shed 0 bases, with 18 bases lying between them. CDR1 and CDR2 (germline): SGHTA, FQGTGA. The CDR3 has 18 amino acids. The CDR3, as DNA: TGTGCCAGCAGCTTAAAGGGCTCCGCGTCGATTTACCAAGAGACCCAGTACTTC. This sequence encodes CASSLKGSASIYQETQYF.

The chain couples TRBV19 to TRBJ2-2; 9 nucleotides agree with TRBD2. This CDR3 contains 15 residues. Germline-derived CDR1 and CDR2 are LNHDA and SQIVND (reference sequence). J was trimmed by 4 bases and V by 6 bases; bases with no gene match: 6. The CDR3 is CASRGASGATGELFF. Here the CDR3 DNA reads TGTGCCAGTAGAGGGGCTAGCGGGGCCACCGGGGAGCTGTTTTTT.

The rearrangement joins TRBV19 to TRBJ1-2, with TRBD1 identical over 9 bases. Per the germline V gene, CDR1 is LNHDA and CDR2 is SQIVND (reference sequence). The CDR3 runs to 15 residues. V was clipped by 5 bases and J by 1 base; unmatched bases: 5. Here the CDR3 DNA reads TGTGCCAGTAGTTCGACAGGGGGATTTAACTATGGCTACACCTTC. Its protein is CASSSTGGFNYGYTF.

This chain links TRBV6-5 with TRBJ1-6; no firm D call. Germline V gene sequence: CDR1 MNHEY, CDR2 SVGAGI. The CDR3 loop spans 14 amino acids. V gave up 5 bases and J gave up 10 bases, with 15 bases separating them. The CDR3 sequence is CASSPLVDRSPLHF. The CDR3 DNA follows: TGTGCCAGCAGTCCTCTGGTGGACCGGTCACCCCTCCACTTT.

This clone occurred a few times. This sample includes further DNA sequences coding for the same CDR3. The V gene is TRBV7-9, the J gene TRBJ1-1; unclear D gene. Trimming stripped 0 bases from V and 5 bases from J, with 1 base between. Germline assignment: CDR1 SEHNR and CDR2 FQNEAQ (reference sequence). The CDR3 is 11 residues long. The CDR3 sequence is CASSLATEAFF. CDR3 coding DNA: TGTGCCAGCAGCTTAGCTACTGAAGCTTTCTTT. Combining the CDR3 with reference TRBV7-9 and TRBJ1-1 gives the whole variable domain DTGVSQNPRHKITKRGQNVTFRCDPISEHNRLYWYRQTLGQGPEFLTYFQNEAQLEKSRLLSDRFSAERPKGSFSTLEIQRTEQGDSAMYLCASSLATEAFFGQGTRLTVV.

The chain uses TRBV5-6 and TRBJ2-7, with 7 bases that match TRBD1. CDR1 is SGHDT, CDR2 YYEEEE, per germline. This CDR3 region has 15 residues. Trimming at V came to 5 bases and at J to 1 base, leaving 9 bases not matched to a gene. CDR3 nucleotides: TGTGCCAGCAGTAGAGGGTGGGACAGATCCTACGAGCAGTACTTC. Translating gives CASSRGWDRSYEQYF.

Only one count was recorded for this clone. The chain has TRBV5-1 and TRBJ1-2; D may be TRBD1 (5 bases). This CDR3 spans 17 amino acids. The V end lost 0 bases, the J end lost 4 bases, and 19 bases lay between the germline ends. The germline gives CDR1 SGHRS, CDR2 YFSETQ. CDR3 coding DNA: TGCGCCAGCAGCTTGGGAGCGGGGCCAAGCATTGGCTATGGCTACACCTTC. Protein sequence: CASSLGAGPSIGYGYTF.